The T cell receptor beta chain under discussion was sequenced for a study of T cell repertoires in cytomegalovirus infection. Study in general: Both CMV infection and a matching HLA type were indicated by public TCR beta signatures.

General study points: It was HLA-C-restricted CMV-specific TCR beta clonotypes that dominated the response ex vivo. Carriage of CMV together with the relevant HLA was identifiable through cumulative public TCR beta family frequency.

The sample holds many counts of this clonotype. The antigen remains unidentified. TCRdb re-analysed the reads in MiXCR, keeping a single row per CDR3 protein. The table lists fewer than 700,000 distinct CDR3 sequences, 20% to 25% of them singletons. This clonotype was sampled from a human donor in good health (CMV status not recorded). Some clones in this sample may be carry-over from other donors' samples. The sequencing input was CD8+ T cells from PBMCs.

The CDR3 region is CASSAFPTGGDEQYF. In DNA form, the CDR3 reads TGTGCCAGCAGCGCTTTTCCGACAGGGGGCGACGAGCAGTACTTC. The chain employs TRBV7-9 and TRBJ2-7; 10 nucleotides agree with TRBD1. CDR1 and CDR2 from the germline V gene are SEHNR and FQNEAQ (reference sequence). Unmatched junction bases numbered 9, after V lost 5 bases and J lost 5 bases. The CDR3 contains 15 residues.